This T cell receptor beta chain was recovered during a study of beta chain features in type 1 diabetes. Study-level findings and limits: Shorter TCRB CDR3s, moderately but significantly so, marked every one of the four CD4+ subsets in Type 1 diabetes patients.

There are 14 residues in the CDR3. V dropped 7 bases and J dropped 5 bases, with 17 bases sitting between them. Per germline, CDR1 SNHLY and CDR2 FYNNEI. The table lists this clone with a count of one. The antigen is unknown. The whole isolated RNA underwent reverse transcription, so sequencing captured expressed TCRB transcripts. Only in-frame clones appear in the TCRdb table, and some are missing; sequencing was by immunoSEQ multiplex PCR. The sample lists fewer than 350,000 clones; roughly 15% were seen once. This TCR came from a man younger than 30 with type 1 diabetes. The sequenced sample consisted of naive CD4+ T cells from blood. The chain combines TRBV2 with TRBJ2-5; possible D gene TRBD1, 6 bases. This CDR3 reads CASKGVSGRETQYF. DNA for the CDR3: TGTGCCAGCAAGGGGGTCTCGGGTCGCGAGACCCAGTACTTC.